This T cell receptor (beta chain) is drawn from a study of blood T cell repertoires in COVID-19. In the study overall: There were acute and convalescent COVID-19 samples, and they came from the United States, Italy and Spain.

Generated by immunoSEQ multiplex PCR, the TCRdb table keeps only in-frame clones and is missing some. The table lists roughly 110,000 clones, around 89% of them singletons. Looked up from germline, CDR1 is MDHEN and CDR2 is SYDVKM. CDR3 length equals 14 residues. The ends lost 5 bases at V and 6 bases at J; junction bases unmatched: 6. This sequence joins TRBV28 and TRBJ1-2, with TRBD1 matching 10 bases. Material: peripheral blood. The TCR comes from a man aged 40-50 years with active or convalescent COVID-19. This CDR3 reads CASSTGTGVHGYTF. Written as DNA, the CDR3 is TGTGCCAGCAGTACCGGGACAGGGGTTCATGGCTACACCTTC.